This passage covers 30 T cell receptor beta chains from one sample sequenced in a study of CD8+ T cells in alopecia areata. Sequencing templates came from extracted RNA that was reverse transcribed into cDNA. Sequencing used immunoSEQ multiplex PCR; TCRdb keeps in-frame clones, though not all of them. The repertoire holds about 210,000 clones, 50% to 70% seen once, with around 1.4% in the top ten. Treatment denoted: oral pan-JAK inhibitor, 5-10 mg twice daily. Sample: CD4+ T cells sorted from blood, taken at week 4, from a patient treated with tofacitinib. These receptors originate from a human donor with alopecia areata.

This clone has just a few counts. The V call is TRBV14, the J call TRBJ1-6; D not certain. This CDR3 spans 14 amino acids. The germline CDR1 and CDR2 sequences are SGHDN and FVKESK. Deletions cut 1 base from V and 6 bases from J, with 7 bases between. CDR3 coding DNA: TGTGCCAGCAGCCAAGGAATGCCTAATTCACCCCTCCACTTT. Translation: CASSQGMPNSPLHF.

This chain links TRBV9 with TRBJ2-3; D is possibly TRBD2 (5 bases). V was shortened by 6 bases and J by 6 bases, with 14 bases between the two germline ends. Germline V CDR1 and CDR2: SGDLS, YYNGEE. This CDR3 has 13 amino acids. Here the CDR3 DNA reads TGTGCCAGCACCCGCAGCTGGGAGGATACGCAGTATTTT. Residues: CASTRSWEDTQYF.

The chain combines TRBV19 with TRBJ1-2; the D is unclear. Germline CDR1 LNHDA, CDR2 SQIVND (reference sequence). V was clipped by 4 bases and J by 7 bases, with 19 bases between them. This CDR3 is 15 amino acids long. CDR3 residues: CASSTRKRTSGGYTF. CDR3 coding DNA: TGTGCCAGTAGTACTCGGAAGAGGACGTCGGGTGGCTACACCTTC.

In its sample, this clone was seen a few times. This rearrangement joins TRBV4-1 to TRBJ2-7; 8 positions match TRBD1. There are 15 residues in the CDR3. The junction had 8 bases not matched to a gene; V was cut back by 0 bases and J by 7 bases. Per germline, CDR1 MGHRA and CDR2 YSYEKL. The CDR3 spells CASSQDRQGRWEQYF. The CDR3, as DNA: TGCGCCAGCAGCCAAGACAGACAGGGGCGCTGGGAGCAGTACTTC.

The chain joins TRBV4-1 to TRBJ2-7, with no clear D. Trimming left V 2 bases short and J 6 bases short, with 20 bases between. Germline CDR1 reads MGHRA; CDR2 reads YSYEKL. This CDR3 has 16 residues. The CDR3 DNA follows: TGCGCCAGCAGCCAATTAGACCTGGTCACTTCCCGCGAGCAGTACTTC. Translated: CASSQLDLVTSREQYF.

V is TRBV30 and J is TRBJ1-2; D not certain. Trimming removed 5 bases from V and 5 bases from J, with 21 bases in between. This CDR3 contains 15 residues. Germline CDR1 is GTSNPN and CDR2 is SVGIG (reference sequence). CDR3 sequence: CAWGRVFRTPYGYTF. In DNA form, the CDR3 reads TGTGCCTGGGGTCGAGTGTTCAGGACTCCATATGGCTACACCTTC.

This clone appeared a few times. The chain joins TRBV29-1 to TRBJ2-7; D gene ambiguous. CDR1 and CDR2 from the germline V gene are SQVTM and ANQGSEA. The V gene lost 4 bases and the J gene lost 4 bases, with 8 bases spanning the gap. CDR3 length: 11 amino acids. The CDR3 loop reads CSVALDYEQYF. The CDR3 DNA is TGCAGCGTTGCACTGGATTACGAGCAGTACTTC.

The rearrangement uses TRBV15 and TRBJ2-7; D is unclear. This CDR3 comprises 13 residues. From germline, CDR1 is LNHNV and CDR2 YYDKDF (reference sequence). Between the trimmed V and J ends, which lost 0 bases and 7 bases, there was a span of 10 bases. The CDR3 is CATSRDRRVEQYF. The CDR3 DNA is TGTGCCACCAGCAGAGATCGCCGGGTAGAGCAGTACTTC. The whole variable domain, remainder taken from reference TRBV15 and TRBJ2-7, is DAMVIQNPRYQVTQFGKPVTLSCSQTLNHNVMYWYQQKSSQAPKLLFHYYDKDFNNEADTPDNFQSRRPNTSFCFLDIRSPGLGDTAMYLCATSRDRRVEQYFGPGTRLTVT.

This clone was recorded a few times. This chain connects TRBV6-4 to TRBJ2-1; D not resolved. CDR3 length equals 12 residues. From germline, CDR1 is MRHNA and CDR2 SNTAGT. Deletions cut 3 bases from V and 4 bases from J, with 4 bases between. This CDR3 is CASSERYNEQFF. The CDR3 nucleotides are TGTGCCAGCAGTGAAAGATACAATGAGCAGTTCTTC.

This chain uses TRBV2 with TRBJ2-1; D might be TRBD2 (5 bases). This CDR3 comprises 13 residues. Deletions cut 8 bases from V and 4 bases from J, with 12 bases between. The germline CDR1 and CDR2 sequences are SNHLY and FYNNEI. The CDR3 loop is CASWAGGYNEQFF. The CDR3, as DNA: TGTGCCAGCTGGGCAGGAGGATACAATGAGCAGTTCTTC. Looking up the rest from reference TRBV2 and TRBJ2-1 gives the full variable domain: EPEVTQTPSHQVTQMGQEVILRCVPISNHLYFYWYRQILGQKVEFLVSFYNNEISEKSEIFDDQFSVERPDGSNFTLKIRSTKLEDSAMYFCASWAGGYNEQFFGPGTRLTVL.

This clone was detected only a few times. The chain uses TRBV6-5 and TRBJ2-3; possibly TRBD1 for D (6 bases). Trimming took 8 bases from V and 7 from J, leaving 19 bases between them. CDR1 and CDR2 from the germline V gene are MNHEY and SVGAGI. The CDR3 has 14 amino acids. As DNA, the CDR3 is TGTGCCAGCTCCTTCCAGGGGTTCCCGAATACGCAGTATTTT. It specifies CASSFQGFPNTQYF.

This clone has only a few counts. The chain couples TRBV2 to TRBJ1-5; D unresolved. The ends were cut back, 4 bases at V and 2 bases at J, with 9 bases in the middle. The CDR3 runs 14 residues. CDR1 SNHLY and CDR2 FYNNEI come from the germline V gene. DNA of the CDR3: TGTGCCAGCAGTGTCGATGGAGGCAATCAGCCCCAGCATTTT. Its protein is CASSVDGGNQPQHF.

V and J are TRBV29-1 and TRBJ1-1; a possible D gene is TRBD1 (5 bases). This CDR3 is built from 14 residues. Trimming removed 7 bases from V and 4 bases from J, with 19 bases in between. CDR1 is SQVTM and CDR2 is ANQGSEA in the germline V gene. In DNA form, the CDR3 reads TGCAGCGCCTGTCGGGGTACTGGGGGCACTGAAGCTTTCTTT. It codes for CSACRGTGGTEAFF.

The rearrangement uses TRBV7-2 and TRBJ2-1; D tentatively fits TRBD1 or TRBD2 (6 bases each). This CDR3 region has 15 residues. CDR1 and CDR2 from the germline V gene are SGHTA and FQGNSA. V lost 7 bases and J lost 1, with 14 bases in between. Here the CDR3 DNA reads TGTGCCAGCACCTTTCAAGGGGGGTCCTACAATGAGCAGTTCTTC. Its protein is CASTFQGGSYNEQFF.

The chain is built from TRBV6-1 and TRBJ2-3; D is ambiguous. The CDR3 loop spans 12 amino acids. Germline V gives CDR1 MNHNS, CDR2 SASEGT. V was shortened by 6 bases and J by 2 bases, with 6 bases between the two germline ends. CDR3 region: CASRKDTDTQYF. The CDR3, as DNA: TGTGCCAGCAGAAAAGACACAGATACGCAGTATTTT.

This clone was recorded a few times. The gene calls are TRBV27 and TRBJ1-4; a weak D match, TRBD1 (6 bases). Germline lookup yields CDR1 MNHEY and CDR2 SMNVEV (reference sequence). The CDR3 has 15 residues. The ends were cut back, 5 bases at V and 4 bases at J, with 14 bases in the middle. The CDR3, as DNA: TGTGCCAGCAGTCCCCCGGACAGCCGTAATGAAAAACTGTTTTTT. As protein: CASSPPDSRNEKLFF.

CDR3 in amino acids: CGAPTGGVVGTQYF. The CDR3 DNA sequence: TGCGGAGCCCCCACCGGGGGTGTCGTCGGGACCCAGTACTTC. V is TRBV29-1 and J is TRBJ2-5; D might be TRBD2 (6 bases). The CDR3 consists of 14 residues. The germline CDR1 and CDR2 sequences are SQVTM and ANQGSEA.

The rearrangement joins TRBV2 to TRBJ2-7, with 10 bases that match TRBD2. Trimming took 6 bases from V and 4 from J; bases not matched to a gene: 6. In germline, CDR1 is SNHLY, CDR2 FYNNEI. CDR3 size: 14 residues. The CDR3 loop reads CASRHGTSVYEQYF. CDR3 bases: TGTGCCAGCAGGCACGGGACTAGCGTATACGAGCAGTACTTC.

This clone turned up a few times. J is TRBJ2-5 and V is TRBV11-2; TRBD2 is a possible D gene (5 bases). Trimming removed 5 bases at V and 10 bases at J, with 11 bases between. The CDR3 runs to 11 residues. The germline gives CDR1 SGHAT, CDR2 FQNNGV. DNA for the CDR3: TGTGCCAGCAGCCCTGAACTAGTCCAGTACTTC. It specifies CASSPELVQYF.

This clone was seen a few times. This chain connects TRBV4-3 to TRBJ2-7; TRBD1 aligns across 7 bases. J gave up 3 bases and V 1 base, and 6 bases lay outside the gene matches. The CDR3 is 15 residues long. Looked up from germline, CDR1 is LGHNA and CDR2 is YSLEER. The CDR3 DNA is TGCGCCAGCAGCCAAGGACGGGACAGCCTCTACGAGCAGTACTTC. This codes for CASSQGRDSLYEQYF.

The chain recombines TRBV30 with TRBJ1-1; 7 bases align to TRBD1. The trim removed 4 bases at V and 0 bases at J, leaving 14 bases unmatched. CDR1 GTSNPN and CDR2 SVGIG come from the germline V gene (reference sequence). CDR3 length equals 17 residues. CDR3 bases: TGTGCCTGGACCCCCCGGGGACAGAATATCATGAACACTGAAGCTTTCTTT. Translated: CAWTPRGQNIMNTEAFF. Filled out from reference TRBV30 and TRBJ1-1, the complete variable domain reads SQTIHQWPATLVQPVGSPLSLECTVEGTSNPNLYWYRQAAGRGLQLLFYSVGIGQISSEVPQNLSASRPQDRQFILSSKKLLLSDSGFYLCAWTPRGQNIMNTEAFFGQGTRLTVV.

J is TRBJ1-5 and V is TRBV6-1; a possible D gene is TRBD1 (5 bases). V was pared by 7 bases and J by 3 bases, with 10 bases between. The CDR3 covers 13 residues. Germline V gene data show CDR1 as MNHNS and CDR2 as SASEGT. CDR3: CASTGAPNQPQHF. In DNA, the CDR3 is TGTGCCAGCACCGGGGCACCCAATCAGCCCCAGCATTTT.

Written as DNA, the CDR3 is TGCAGCGTTGTAGCGGGGGGCCCTTCAGATACGCAGTATTTT. Translated, it gives CSVVAGGPSDTQYF. The chain has TRBV29-1 and TRBJ2-3; 10 bases map to TRBD2. The germline CDR1 and CDR2 sequences are SQVTM and ANQGSEA. The J segment lost 4 bases and the V segment lost 4 bases, leaving 5 bases of the junction unmatched. The CDR3 has 14 amino acids.

The J gene is TRBJ2-1, the V gene TRBV9, with TRBD1 as a possible D gene (6 bases). The CDR3 length is 14 residues. Looked up from germline, CDR1 is SGDLS and CDR2 is YYNGEE. Trimming cost V 3 bases and J 7 bases, with 14 bases left between them. The CDR3 loop is CASSAPDRTNEQFF. CDR3 DNA sequence: TGTGCCAGCAGCGCCCCGGACAGAACTAATGAGCAGTTCTTC.

The J gene is TRBJ1-2, the V gene TRBV4-3; a possible D gene is TRBD1 (5 bases). CDR3 length: 13 residues. V shed 3 bases and J shed 8 bases, with 13 bases lying between them. Germline CDR1 reads LGHNA; CDR2 reads YSLEER. CDR3 nucleotide sequence: TGCGCCAGCAGCCACGAAGGGGTAGGAGGCTACACCTTC. Amino acids: CASSHEGVGGYTF.

The chain uses TRBV5-1 and TRBJ1-1; D is possibly TRBD1 (6 bases). Trimming stripped 0 bases from V and 12 bases from J, with 15 bases between. The CDR3 totals 13 residues. Germline CDR1 and CDR2: SGHRS and YFSETQ. CDR3 nucleotides: TGCGCCAGCAGCTTGGGCGCAGGGGAAATTTCTTTCTTT. It specifies CASSLGAGEISFF. The whole variable domain, filled in from reference TRBV5-1 and TRBJ1-1, reads KAGVTQTPRYLIKTRGQQVTLSCSPISGHRSVSWYQQTPGQGLQFLFEYFSETQRNKGNFPGRFSGRQFSNSRSEMNVSTLELGDSALYLCASSLGAGEISFFGQGTRLTVV.

This clone was seen a handful of times. The J gene is TRBJ2-5, the V gene TRBV7-2; 13 nucleotides line up with TRBD2. The V gene end was trimmed by 5 bases and the J gene end by 5 bases; junction bases not matched to a gene: 8. The CDR3 consists of 16 residues. CDR1 is SGHTA, CDR2 FQGNSA, per germline. The CDR3 DNA reads as TGTGCCAGCAGCCCACTACTAGCGGGGGGGCAGGAGACCCAGTACTTC. Protein product: CASSPLLAGGQETQYF. Together with reference TRBV7-2 and TRBJ2-5, the CDR3 gives the full variable domain: GAGVSQSPSNKVTEKGKDVELRCDPISGHTALYWYRQSLGQGLEFLIYFQGNSAPDKSGLPSDRFSAERTGGSVSTLTIQRTQQEDSAVYLCASSPLLAGGQETQYFGPGTRLLVL.

The chain employs TRBV10-3 and TRBJ1-1, with a weak D call TRBD1 (5 bases). V lost 8 bases to trimming and J lost 4 bases, with 11 bases between them. Per germline, CDR1 ENHRY and CDR2 SYGVKD. The CDR3 loop spans 12 amino acids. The CDR3 region is CAILSQGTEAFF. CDR3 nucleotides: TGTGCCATCTTGTCCCAGGGCACTGAAGCTTTCTTT.

V usage is TRBV4-3 and J usage is TRBJ2-7; no definite D call. Trimming left V 1 base short and J 0 bases short, with 10 bases between. The length of the CDR3 is 15 residues. CDR1 and CDR2 from the germline V gene are LGHNA and YSLEER. CDR3: CASSQGATSSYEQYF. CDR3 DNA: TGCGCCAGCAGCCAAGGGGCTACAAGCTCCTACGAGCAGTACTTC.

CDR3 amino acids: CASSTYREKANQPQHF. The CDR3 DNA reads TGTGCCAGCAGCACCTACAGGGAAAAGGCAAATCAGCCCCAGCATTTT. The chain carries TRBV7-8 and TRBJ1-5; D perhaps matches TRBD1 (6 bases). This CDR3 has 16 residues. The germline V and J ends were trimmed by 5 bases and 4 bases, with 18 bases remaining between them. CDR1 and CDR2 from the germline V gene are SGHVS and FQNEAQ.